This entry lists 27 T cell receptor beta chains sequenced from one sample in a study of CD8+CD57+ T cells in acquired aplastic anemia. Profiling of TCR beta VDJ combinations and CDR3 sequences used genomic DNA as template. MiXCR, applied by TCRdb to the reads, yields one record per CDR3 protein. Of 150,000 to 200,000 distinct CDR3 sequences listed, 50% to 75% are singletons. The sequencing input was sorted CD4+, CD8+, or CD8+CD57+ T cells (not recorded which) from PBMCs. The receptor set was obtained from a human donor with severe aplastic anemia or a healthy control (not recorded which).

The chain recombines TRBV29-1 with TRBJ1-2; 8 bases line up with TRBD1. The V gene's germline CDR1 is SQVTM and CDR2 ANQGSEA. The V segment lost 1 base and the J segment 5 bases; nucleotides outside the gene matches: 15. The CDR3 spans 17 residues. Written as DNA, the CDR3 is TGCAGCGTTGAAGGACCTCGGGAAACAGGGGGAAGTTATGGCTACACCTTC. It yields the protein CSVEGPRETGGSYGYTF.

The chain joins TRBV19 to TRBJ2-7; maybe TRBD1 (6 bases). Germline CDR1 LNHDA, CDR2 SQIVND (reference sequence). V lost 6 bases and J 5 bases, leaving 11 bases between the germline ends. The CDR3 consists of 12 residues. CDR3 DNA sequence: TGTGCCAGTAGCCGACAGGTCAACGAGCAGTACTTC. Amino acids: CASSRQVNEQYF.

A remark on this clonotype: No DNA is shown, since the ends of the CDR3 on it are uncertain; the CDR3 is the one TCRdb lists. The J gene is TRBJ2-1, the V gene TRBV15; the tabulated D call, TRBD1, remains unverified against the DNA. Per germline, CDR1 LNHNV and CDR2 YYDKDF (reference sequence). Both ends counted, the CDR3 spans 14 residues. The CDR3 protein is CATSRPQVAGGAFF.

CDR3 loop: CASSFSGREQYF. The CDR3 bases are TGTGCCAGCAGCTTTAGCGGGAGGGAGCAGTACTTC. The chain carries TRBV7-2 and TRBJ2-7; TRBD2 aligns across 10 bases. V lost 3 bases to trimming and J lost 7 bases; unmatched junction nucleotides: 0. CDR1 is SGHTA and CDR2 is FQGNSA in the germline V gene. This CDR3 has 12 amino acids. Together with reference TRBV7-2 and TRBJ2-7, the CDR3 gives the full variable domain: GAGVSQSPSNKVTEKGKDVELRCDPISGHTALYWYRQSLGQGLEFLIYFQGNSAPDKSGLPSDRFSAERTGGSVSTLTIQRTQQEDSAVYLCASSFSGREQYFGPGTRLTVT.

The V gene is TRBV19, the J gene TRBJ2-1; 8 bases match TRBD2. CDR3 length: 15 residues. In germline, CDR1 is LNHDA, CDR2 SQIVND (reference sequence). The junction had 9 bases not matched to a gene; V was cut back by 3 bases and J by 8 bases. CDR3 amino acids: CASSIAAGVSDEQFF. CDR3 DNA sequence: TGTGCCAGTAGTATTGCAGCGGGAGTCTCGGATGAGCAGTTCTTC.

This clonotype was counted once. The gene calls are TRBV7-9 and TRBJ1-1; possible D gene TRBD1, 6 bases. The CDR3 consists of 15 residues. Germline assignment: CDR1 SEHNR and CDR2 FQNEAQ (reference sequence). V lost 3 bases and J lost 5, with 16 bases in between. The CDR3 sequence: CASSFSPGAGTEAFF. CDR3 bases: TGTGCCAGCAGCTTTTCGCCGGGGGCAGGAACTGAAGCTTTCTTT.

The rearrangement joins TRBV10-3 to TRBJ2-1, with TRBD2 identical over 8 bases. V was pared by 5 bases and J by 5 bases, with 5 bases of the junction left unmatched. From germline, CDR1 is ENHRY and CDR2 SYGVKD. The CDR3 runs 14 residues. In DNA form, the CDR3 reads TGTGCCATCAGTCGAGCGGGGGAGCACAATGAGCAGTTCTTC. The encoded protein is CAISRAGEHNEQFF.

The chain recombines TRBV9 with TRBJ1-2, with D maybe TRBD1 (6 bases). This CDR3 comprises 13 residues. Germline V gene sequence: CDR1 SGDLS, CDR2 YYNGEE. Trimming took 4 bases from V and 12 from J, leaving 19 bases between them. DNA of the CDR3: TGTGCCAGCAGCTACGGGGGGCGGGCTGGAAACACCTTC. It encodes CASSYGGRAGNTF.

The CDR3 region is CASSLGDPRTGELFF. The CDR3 DNA is TGTGCCAGCAGCTTAGGGGACCCGCGCACCGGGGAGCTGTTTTTT. The chain links TRBV7-9 to TRBJ2-2; D is tentatively TRBD1 or TRBD2 (5 bases each). CDR3 size: 15 residues. Trimming pared 1 base from V and 4 bases from J, leaving 10 bases between. Germline values: CDR1 SEHNR, CDR2 FQNEAQ (reference sequence).

The rearrangement uses TRBV7-9 and TRBJ2-5, with D perhaps given as TRBD1 or TRBD2 (5 bases each). Trimming left V 0 bases short and J 5 bases short, with 13 bases between. Germline V gene data show CDR1 as SEHNR and CDR2 as FQNEAQ (reference sequence). There are 15 residues in the CDR3. The DNA for the CDR3 is TGTGCCAGCAGCTTAGCCGCAGGGCGAGGGGAGACCCAGTACTTC. Translated: CASSLAAGRGETQYF.

The rearrangement joins TRBV6-5 to TRBJ2-7; D is perhaps TRBD1 (6 bases). This CDR3 has 11 residues. Germline V gives CDR1 MNHEY, CDR2 SVGAGI. Between the trimmed V and J ends, which lost 2 bases and 9 bases, there was a span of 8 bases. The DNA for the CDR3 is TGTGCCAGCAGTTACCCAGGGGTGCAGTACTTC. Its translation is CASSYPGVQYF.

In this sample, this clonotype turned up once. The J gene is TRBJ2-3, the V gene TRBV7-3; TRBD2 aligns across 8 bases. J gave up 5 bases and V 4 bases, and 8 bases lay outside the gene matches. The V gene's germline CDR1 is SGHTA and CDR2 FQGTGA. The CDR3 covers 15 residues. CDR3 loop: CASSSDSGGIDTQYF. In nucleotides, the CDR3 is TGTGCCAGCAGCTCGGACAGCGGGGGCATAGATACGCAGTATTTT.

The chain joins TRBV7-6 to TRBJ2-7, with 10 bases lining up with TRBD2. The CDR3 sequence is 15 residues long. Trimming at V came to 5 bases and at J to 2 bases, leaving 6 bases not matched to a gene. Germline CDR1 is SGHVS and CDR2 is FNYEAQ. The CDR3 nucleotides read TGTGCCAGCAGCCCGAGACTAGCGGGCCCCTACGAGCAGTACTTC. Its protein product is CASSPRLAGPYEQYF.

V is TRBV10-3 and J is TRBJ2-7; TRBD1 is a possible D gene (6 bases). V was shortened by 4 bases and J by 4 bases, with 11 bases between the two germline ends. The V gene's germline CDR1 is ENHRY and CDR2 SYGVKD. The CDR3 length is 13 residues. The CDR3 loop is CAISATGLYEQYF. The CDR3, as DNA: TGTGCCATCAGTGCGACAGGATTATACGAGCAGTACTTC.

The CDR3 spells CASSSTALSNYGYTF. CDR3 nucleotide sequence: TGCGCCAGCAGCTCGACAGCGCTTTCTAACTATGGCTACACCTTC. The chain uses TRBV5-1 and TRBJ1-2; D might be TRBD1 (5 bases). Germline V gives CDR1 SGHRS, CDR2 YFSETQ. The CDR3 consists of 15 residues. Between the trimmed V and J ends, which lost 3 bases and 0 bases, there was a span of 12 bases.

The chain combines TRBV20-1 with TRBJ2-5; 7 nucleotides line up with TRBD1. V was pared by 4 bases and J by 4 bases, with 9 bases of the junction left unmatched. The CDR3 contains 14 residues. Germline V gene lookup returns CDR1 DFQATT and CDR2 SNEGSKA (reference sequence). The CDR3 here is CSANQGGAGETQYF. The CDR3 DNA sequence: TGCAGTGCTAACCAAGGGGGCGCGGGAGAGACCCAGTACTTC.

The chain links TRBV7-9 to TRBJ2-5; 7 bases are a match to TRBD2. The CDR3 is 13 residues long. V gave up 6 bases and J gave up 2 bases; unmatched junction bases: 3. From germline, CDR1 is SEHNR and CDR2 FQNEAQ (reference sequence). CDR3 protein: CASRAGFQETQYF. The CDR3 DNA is TGTGCCAGCAGAGCGGGGTTTCAAGAGACCCAGTACTTC. The variable domain in full, with the rest retrieved from reference TRBV7-9 and TRBJ2-5, is DTGVSQNPRHKITKRGQNVTFRCDPISEHNRLYWYRQTLGQGPEFLTYFQNEAQLEKSRLLSDRFSAERPKGSFSTLEIQRTEQGDSAMYLCASRAGFQETQYFGPGTRLLVL.

CDR3 nucleotide sequence: TGTGCCAGCAGCCGGGGGGTAAGTGACATTCAGTACTTC. Its protein is CASSRGVSDIQYF. The chain links TRBV7-9 to TRBJ2-4, with TRBD2 identical over 7 bases. After removal of 5 bases from V and 8 bases from J, the junction contained 6 bases not matched to a gene. CDR3 length equals 13 residues. The V gene's germline CDR1 is SEHNR and CDR2 FQNEAQ (reference sequence). Using reference TRBV7-9 and TRBJ2-4 for the parts outside the CDR3, the full variable domain is DTGVSQNPRHKITKRGQNVTFRCDPISEHNRLYWYRQTLGQGPEFLTYFQNEAQLEKSRLLSDRFSAERPKGSFSTLEIQRTEQGDSAMYLCASSRGVSDIQYFGAGTRLSVL.

The rearrangement links TRBV2 to TRBJ2-3; the D call may be TRBD1 or TRBD2 (5 bases each). This CDR3 has 15 residues. Trimming stripped 2 bases from V and 3 bases from J, with 12 bases between. Looked up from germline, CDR1 is SNHLY and CDR2 is FYNNEI. The CDR3 protein is CASSEPGPKTDTQYF. Here the CDR3 DNA reads TGTGCCAGCAGTGAACCGGGACCAAAAACAGATACGCAGTATTTT.

The J gene is TRBJ2-7, the V gene TRBV9, with 11 positions matching TRBD2. From germline, CDR1 is SGDLS and CDR2 YYNGEE. The CDR3 consists of 14 residues. V gave up 0 bases and J gave up 9 bases; unmatched junction bases: 5. The DNA of the CDR3 is TGTGCCAGCAGCGTAGGGGGACTAGCGGTAGCGCAGTACTTC. Protein product: CASSVGGLAVAQYF.

At least ten counts were recorded for this clonotype. The V and J genes are TRBV2 and TRBJ1-1; a possible D gene is TRBD1 (5 bases). The CDR3 is made up of 14 amino acids. With 3 bases removed from V and 4 bases from J, the gap between germline ends came to 12 bases. Germline V gives CDR1 SNHLY, CDR2 FYNNEI. The CDR3 coding sequence is TGTGCCAGCAGTGAGTGGCCAGGGACCACTGAAGCTTTCTTT. Translating it yields CASSEWPGTTEAFF.

The chain is built from TRBV13 and TRBJ1-6, with 9 nucleotides matching TRBD1. Looked up from germline, CDR1 is PRHDT and CDR2 is FYEKMQ (reference sequence). Losses at the gene ends were 5 bases for V and 9 bases for J; bases not matched to a gene: 5. The CDR3 has 14 residues. CDR3 DNA: TGTGCCAGCAGCCAAGGACAGGGGAGTTCACCCCTCCACTTT. Amino acids: CASSQGQGSSPLHF.

The V and J genes are TRBV10-1 and TRBJ1-1; the D is unclear. Per the germline V gene, CDR1 is WNHNN and CDR2 is SYGVQD (reference sequence). V was pared by 11 bases and J by 1 base, with 14 bases between. The CDR3 totals 13 residues. The DNA for the CDR3 is TGCGCCGCCAGCACGTGGGGGAACACTGAAGCTTTCTTT. This translates into CAASTWGNTEAFF.

The chain joins TRBV28 to TRBJ1-2; tentative D call: TRBD1 (5 bases). The V end lost 8 bases, the J end lost 8 bases, and 15 bases lay between the germline ends. From germline, CDR1 is MDHEN and CDR2 SYDVKM. This CDR3 has 12 amino acids. The CDR3 sequence is CASARLGGGYTF. The CDR3 coding sequence is TGTGCCAGCGCCCGGCTTGGGGGAGGCTACACCTTC.

The gene calls are TRBV29-1 and TRBJ1-2, with D maybe TRBD1 (6 bases). CDR1 is SQVTM and CDR2 is ANQGSEA in the germline V gene. V was cut by 3 bases and J by 8 bases, with 13 bases left in between. This CDR3 spans 12 amino acids. CDR3 DNA sequence: TGCAGCGTTGACCGACAGGCCCACGGCTACACCTTC. Translated, it gives CSVDRQAHGYTF.

The V gene is TRBV2, the J gene TRBJ1-6, with a tentative D call TRBD1 (6 bases). Trimming took off 3 bases at V and 7 bases at J, with 10 bases between the two ends. The CDR3 has 14 residues. From germline, CDR1 is SNHLY and CDR2 FYNNEI. The CDR3 spells CASSEDSRNSPLHF. Here the CDR3 DNA reads TGTGCCAGCAGTGAGGACAGTAGGAATTCACCCCTCCACTTT.

The V and J genes are TRBV9 and TRBJ2-5, with TRBD2 matching 13 bases. In germline, CDR1 is SGDLS, CDR2 YYNGEE. V was pared by 4 bases and J by 2 bases, with 5 bases of the junction left unmatched. This CDR3 has 16 amino acids. The CDR3 protein is CASSYGTSGTQETQYF. CDR3 bases: TGTGCCAGCAGCTACGGGACTAGCGGGACTCAAGAGACCCAGTACTTC.